This entry concerns a single T cell receptor (beta chain). Its antigen is unidentified. J lost 2 bases, V lost 5 bases, and 4 bases had no gene match. There are 15 residues in the CDR3. Germline assignment: CDR1 SGHVS and CDR2 FNYEAQ. TCRdb redid the calling of the 5' RACE reads with MiXCR, one entry per CDR3 protein. The sample shows about 330,000 distinct CDR3 sequences, 4.1% of them seen only once. This sample was taken from a study of T cells after yellow fever vaccination. Study-level points and caveats: A weaker but faster secondary response was observed, peaking on day 5 versus 15. In post-booster samples, most primary-vaccination clones reappeared (about 97% CD4, about 91% CD8).

The receptor's source is a man between 18 and 29 years old who received the YFV17D yellow fever vaccine. The sample was PBMCs, taken 5 days after the yellow fever booster vaccination. The genes are TRBV7-6 and TRBJ2-1; 9 bases fit TRBD2. The CDR3 nucleotides are TGTGCCAGCAGCGCAGCTAGCGGGACCTACAATGAGCAGTTCTTC. Translated, it gives CASSAASGTYNEQFF.